This T cell receptor (beta chain) was documented in a study of regulatory T cells in long-lasting Graves disease. Overall study results and limits: Examination was confined to peripheral blood, excluding thyroid tissue. There were preferences for TRBV28, TRBJ1-2 and TRBJ2-5 in persistent disease.

Trimming removed 4 bases from V and 3 bases from J; junction bases left unmatched: 6. Looked up from germline, CDR1 is SGDLS and CDR2 is YYNGEE. The CDR3 loop spans 16 amino acids. Stated time point: newly diagnosed GD, antithyroid drugs for less than 3 months. RNA from PBMCs was the source of the TCR library. Arm-PCR of CDR3 regions and iRepertoire HTBI primers were used to build TCR beta libraries. TCRdb re-called the multiplex PCR reads with MiXCR, one entry per CDR3 protein. The sample includes a few hundred thousand distinct CDR3 sequences, 16% of them seen just once. In its sample, this clonotype was seen a few times. No antigen is known for it. The sample also formed part of further work on T cells in Graves' hyperthyroidism and ophthalmopathy. In that study: The TCR CDR3 first-round RT-PCR relied on the HTBI primer set.

The sample consisted of peripheral blood mononuclear cells (PBMCs), taken at new diagnosis, from a patient treated with antithyroid drugs. This TCR came from a woman aged 18-29 years with Graves disease. V gene TRBV9 combines with J gene TRBJ2-1; 11 bases map to TRBD2. CDR3 in amino acids: CASSTRLAGFYNEQFF. Here the CDR3 DNA reads TGTGCCAGCAGCACCCGACTAGCGGGGTTCTACAATGAGCAGTTCTTC.